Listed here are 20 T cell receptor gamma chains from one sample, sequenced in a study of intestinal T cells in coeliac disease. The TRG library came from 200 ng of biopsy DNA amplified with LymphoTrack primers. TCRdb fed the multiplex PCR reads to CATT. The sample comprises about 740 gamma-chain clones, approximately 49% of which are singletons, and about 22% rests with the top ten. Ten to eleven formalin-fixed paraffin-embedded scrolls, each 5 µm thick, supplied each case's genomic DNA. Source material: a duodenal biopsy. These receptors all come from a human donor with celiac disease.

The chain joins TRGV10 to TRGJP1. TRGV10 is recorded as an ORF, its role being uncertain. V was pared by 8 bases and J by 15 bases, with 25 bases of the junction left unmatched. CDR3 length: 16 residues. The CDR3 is CAAWGEMGRFRLVKIF. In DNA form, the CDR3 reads TGTGCTGCGTGGGGAGAAATGGGACGTTTTCGGTTGGTCAAGATATTT.

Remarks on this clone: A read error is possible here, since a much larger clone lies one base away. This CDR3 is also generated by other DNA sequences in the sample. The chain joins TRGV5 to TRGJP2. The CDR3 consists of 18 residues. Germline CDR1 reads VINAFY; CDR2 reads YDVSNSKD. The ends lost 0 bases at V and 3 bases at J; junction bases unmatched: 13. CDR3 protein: CATWDRGVFRGSDWIKTF. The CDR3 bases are TGTGCCACCTGGGACAGGGGGGTTTTTCGCGGTAGTGATTGGATCAAGACGTTT.

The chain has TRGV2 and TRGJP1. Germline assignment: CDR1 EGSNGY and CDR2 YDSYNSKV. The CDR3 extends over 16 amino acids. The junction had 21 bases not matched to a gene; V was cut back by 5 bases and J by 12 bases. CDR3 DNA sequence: TGTGCCACCTGGGTCTGGGATGGTCTACTGGTTGGGTTCAAGATATTT. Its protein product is CATWVWDGLLVGFKIF.

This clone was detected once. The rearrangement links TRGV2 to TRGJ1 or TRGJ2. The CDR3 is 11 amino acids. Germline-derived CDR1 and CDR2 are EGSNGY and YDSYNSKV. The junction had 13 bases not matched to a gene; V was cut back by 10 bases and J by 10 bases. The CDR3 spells CATGTGVKKLF. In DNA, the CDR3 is TGTGCCACTGGGACAGGCGTGAAGAAACTCTTT.

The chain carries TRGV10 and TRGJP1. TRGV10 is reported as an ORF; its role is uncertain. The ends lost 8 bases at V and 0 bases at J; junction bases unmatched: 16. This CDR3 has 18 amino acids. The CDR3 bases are TGTGCTGCGTGGGATCCTTCGACTGATTATACCACTGGTTGGTTCAAGATATTT. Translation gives CAAWDPSTDYTTGWFKIF.

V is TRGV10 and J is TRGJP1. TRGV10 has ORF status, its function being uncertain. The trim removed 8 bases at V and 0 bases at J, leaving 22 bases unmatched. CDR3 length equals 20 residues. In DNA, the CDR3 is TGTGCTGCGTGGGATTTTGGCTGGACTGTGGTTGATACCACTGGTTGGTTCAAGATATTT. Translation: CAAWDFGWTVVDTTGWFKIF.

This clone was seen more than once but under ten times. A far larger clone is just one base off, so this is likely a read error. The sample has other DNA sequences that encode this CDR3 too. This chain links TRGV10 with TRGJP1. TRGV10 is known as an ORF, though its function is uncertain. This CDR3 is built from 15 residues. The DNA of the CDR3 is TGTGCCGCGTGGGGTCAATATACCACTGGTTGGTTCAAGATATTT. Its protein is CAAWGQYTTGWFKIF.

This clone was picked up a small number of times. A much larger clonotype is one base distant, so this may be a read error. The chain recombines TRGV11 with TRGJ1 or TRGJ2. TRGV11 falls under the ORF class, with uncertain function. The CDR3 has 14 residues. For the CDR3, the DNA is TGTGCCCGCTGGATTAGGCAGGATTATTATAAGAAACTCTTT. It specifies CARWIRQDYYKKLF.

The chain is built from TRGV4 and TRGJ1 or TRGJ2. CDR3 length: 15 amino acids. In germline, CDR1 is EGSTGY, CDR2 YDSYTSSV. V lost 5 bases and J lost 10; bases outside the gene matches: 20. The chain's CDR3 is CATWGRAVEGGKKLF. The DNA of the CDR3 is TGTGCCACCTGGGGACGGGCGGTCGAGGGTGGGAAGAAACTCTTT.

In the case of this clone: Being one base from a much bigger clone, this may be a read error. The DNA of the CDR3 is TGTGCCTTGTGGGAGGCGAATTATAAGAAACTCTTT. Amino acid sequence: CALWEANYKKLF. The rearrangement uses TRGV9 and TRGJ1 or TRGJ2. This CDR3 has 12 amino acids. The junction had 3 bases not matched to a gene; V was cut back by 2 bases and J by 5 bases. CDR1 and CDR2 from the germline V gene are GITISATS and ISYDGTV (reference sequence).

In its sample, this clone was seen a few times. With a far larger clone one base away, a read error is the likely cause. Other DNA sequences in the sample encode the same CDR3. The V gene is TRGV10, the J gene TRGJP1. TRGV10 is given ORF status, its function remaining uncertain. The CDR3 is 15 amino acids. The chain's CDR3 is CAAWDYETTGWFKIF. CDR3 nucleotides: TGTGCCGCGTGGGATTATGAGACCACTGGTTGGTTCAAGATATTT.

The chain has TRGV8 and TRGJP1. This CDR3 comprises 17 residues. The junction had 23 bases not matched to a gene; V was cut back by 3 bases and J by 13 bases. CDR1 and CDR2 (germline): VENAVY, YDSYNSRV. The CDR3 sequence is CATWDEPCSTTWLFKIF. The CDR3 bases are TGTGCCACCTGGGATGAACCCTGCTCGACCACGTGGTTGTTCAAGATATTT.

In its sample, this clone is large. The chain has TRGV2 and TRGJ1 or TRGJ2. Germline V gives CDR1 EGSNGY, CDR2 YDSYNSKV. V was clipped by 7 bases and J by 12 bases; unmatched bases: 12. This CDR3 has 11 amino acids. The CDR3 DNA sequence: TGTGCCACCTGTTTGGACCCAAGGAAACTCTTT. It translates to CATCLDPRKLF.

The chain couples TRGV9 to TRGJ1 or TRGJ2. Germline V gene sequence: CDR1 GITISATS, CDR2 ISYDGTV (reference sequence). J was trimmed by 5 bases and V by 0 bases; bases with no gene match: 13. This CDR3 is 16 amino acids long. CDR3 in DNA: TGTGCCTTGTGGGAGGTGCATGTCCCGAGGGATTATAAGAAACTCTTT. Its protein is CALWEVHVPRDYKKLF.

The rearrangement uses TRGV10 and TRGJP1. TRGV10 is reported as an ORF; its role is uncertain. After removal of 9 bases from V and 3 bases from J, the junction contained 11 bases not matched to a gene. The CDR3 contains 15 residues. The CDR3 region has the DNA TGTGCTGCGTGTGGCCCAAATCCCACTGGTTGGTTCAAGATATTT. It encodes CAACGPNPTGWFKIF.

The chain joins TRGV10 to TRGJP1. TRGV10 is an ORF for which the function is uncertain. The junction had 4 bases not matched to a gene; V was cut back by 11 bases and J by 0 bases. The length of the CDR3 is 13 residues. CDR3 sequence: CAAKNTTGWFKIF. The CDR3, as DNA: TGTGCTGCGAAAAATACCACTGGTTGGTTCAAGATATTT.

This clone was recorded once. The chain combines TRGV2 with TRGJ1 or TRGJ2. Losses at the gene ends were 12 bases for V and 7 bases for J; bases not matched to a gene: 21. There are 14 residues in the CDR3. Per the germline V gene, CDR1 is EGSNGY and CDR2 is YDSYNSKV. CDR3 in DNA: TGTGCCGACCTGGGACGGGCCTGGGGCTATAAGAAACTCTTT. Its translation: CADLGRAWGYKKLF.

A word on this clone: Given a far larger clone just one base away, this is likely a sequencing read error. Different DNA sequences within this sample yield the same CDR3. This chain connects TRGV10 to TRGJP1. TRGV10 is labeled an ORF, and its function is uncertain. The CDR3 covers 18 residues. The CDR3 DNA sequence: TGCGCTGCGTGGGATTATATGATGGGTAATACCACTGGTTGGTTCAAGATATTT. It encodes CAAWDYMMGNTTGWFKIF.

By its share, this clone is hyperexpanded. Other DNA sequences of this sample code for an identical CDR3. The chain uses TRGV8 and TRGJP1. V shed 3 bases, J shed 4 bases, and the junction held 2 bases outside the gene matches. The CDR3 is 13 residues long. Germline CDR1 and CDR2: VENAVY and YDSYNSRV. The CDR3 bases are TGTGCCACCTGGGATTTCACTGGTTGGTTCAAGATATTT. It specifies CATWDFTGWFKIF.

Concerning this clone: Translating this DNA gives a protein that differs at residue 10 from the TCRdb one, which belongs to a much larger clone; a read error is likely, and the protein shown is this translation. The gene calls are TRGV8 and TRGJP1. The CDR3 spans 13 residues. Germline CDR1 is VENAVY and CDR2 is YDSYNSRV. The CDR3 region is CATWDFTGWSKIF. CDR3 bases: TGTGCCACCTGGGATTTCACTGGTTGGTCCAAGATATTT.